The entry below gives a single T cell receptor (beta chain) sequence along with its context. This clone has only a few counts. The antigen this receptor binds is unknown. No qualities accompany the bases; no much larger clone lies one base away. TCRbeta CDR3 regions were amplified from genomic DNA using the immunoSEQ Assay, a bias-controlled multiplex PCR. The published analysis was carried out like this. The number of nucleated cells in each sample was estimated from the amplification of reference gene primers within the assay. To quantify the absolute abundance of each unique TCRbeta CDR3 rearrangement, sequence reads were collapsed and filtered. For each sample, productive Simpson clonality was calculated by taking the square root of Simpson's diversity index across productive rearrangements. TCRdb's version of the immuneACCESS table is confined to in-frame rearrangements and falls short of the full clone set. An unresolved V gene accounts for under half of the shortfall where checked; the remainder is of unknown origin. V, J and clone size are taken as reported in that table, and D and trimming were inferred from the DNA itself. This sample holds approximately 290,000 clones; 70% to 90% were observed only once. Of the sample, 4.3% is held by the ten largest clones.

The germline V end is reduced by 5 bases and the J end by 3 bases; junction bases left unmatched: 7. The CDR3 starts with the cysteine, ends with the phenylalanine, and has 15 residues. The DNA shown is the 45-base CDR3, in frame from base 1. The germline V gene encodes CDR1 SGHTA and CDR2 FQGNSA. Participants in the prospective study were enrolled through a virtual design, were aged roughly 18 to 90 years, and lived in fewer than 30 United States geographic areas. Cohort assignment in the prospective study relied on participant-reported clinical history from a screening survey and a study questionnaire. Recovered participants in ImmuneRACE Cohort 3 were defined by two consecutive negative NP/OP PCR tests, clearance by a healthcare professional, or resolution of symptoms. Mobile phlebotomists in the prospective study collected whole blood, serum and a nasopharyngeal or oropharyngeal swab from every participant. Additional blood draws and questionnaires over an approximately two-month period could optionally be provided by prospective study participants. Blood samples from the prospective study were shipped frozen or at room temperature prior to DNA extraction.

The data stem from a study of blood T cell repertoires in COVID-19 (dated by TCRdb to 2018 to 2020). Turning to the overall study: Samples from collaborators originated in the United States, Italy and Spain and spanned both the acute and convalescent phases of COVID-19. The prospective study material was composed of cDNA or gDNA derived from T cells, B-cell-depleted T cells, or PBMCs. Deeply sampled blood TCRbeta repertoires from subjects exposed to, actively infected with, or recovered from COVID-19 were included in the dataset. The repertoires were made available in a free public database intended to serve as a resource for research on the immune response to SARS-CoV-2. The samples were drawn from the first 160 participants of the ongoing ImmuneRACE study and from under 1,500 subjects provided by 6 global collaborators. Sample metadata almost always included a de-identified subject ID, COVID-19 status, age in years and sex. Where available, HLA class I and class II types were obtained from metadata supplied by the sample provider rather than from assay-based typing. Broad study findings and their caveats: How much clinical and demographic metadata was included differed by source and by participant, and the metadata was provided uncurated.

This chain joins TRBV7-2 to TRBJ2-5; 9 middle bases align to TRBD2. The receptor was isolated from a woman in her twenties or thirties who had recovered from COVID-19. The sequenced material came from PBMCs or T cells enriched from blood (not recorded which). The DNA sequence follows: TGTGCCAGCAGCCCCCGCGCGGGAGGGGAAGAGACCCAGTACTTC. This sequence encodes CASSPRAGGEETQYF. The CDR3, completed at both ends by the reference TRBV7-2 and TRBJ2-5 genes, gives the full variable domain GAGVSQSPSNKVTEKGKDVELRCDPISGHTALYWYRQSLGQGLEFLIYFQGNSAPDKSGLPSDRFSAERTGGSVSTLTIQRTQQEDSAVYLCASSPRAGGEETQYFGPGTRLLVL.